The present TCR beta chain was sequenced within a study of CD8+ T cells in alopecia areata. Overall study results and limits: It was lesional scalp, especially alopecia totalis/universalis, that showed higher clonality than normal scalp. Among patients, TCR sharing was less clear than in mice, a difference possibly due in part to HLA diversity in the patient population.

The investigators collected lesional scalp punch biopsies and peripheral blood from alopecia areata patients. The sorting of PBMCs gave CD4+ and CD8+ T cells. This clone was detected a few times. Its antigen is not known. Once RNA had been extracted, it was reverse transcribed into cDNA to act as the sequencing template. Generated by immunoSEQ multiplex PCR, the TCRdb table keeps only in-frame clones and is missing some. The sample has around 60,000 clones; roughly 46% are singletons. The V end was cut by 2 bases, the J end by 0 bases, with 13 bases between. Germline lookup yields CDR1 SGHRS and CDR2 YFSETQ. The CDR3 length is 16 residues.

This sequence originates from a human donor with alopecia areata. Sample: NKG2D-low CD8+ T cells sorted from blood. The gene calls are TRBV5-1 and TRBJ2-3, with a possible D match to TRBD1 (5 bases). DNA for the CDR3: TGCGCCAGCAGCTTTTTACAGGAGACTAGCACAGATACGCAGTATTTT. Translating gives CASSFLQETSTDTQYF.